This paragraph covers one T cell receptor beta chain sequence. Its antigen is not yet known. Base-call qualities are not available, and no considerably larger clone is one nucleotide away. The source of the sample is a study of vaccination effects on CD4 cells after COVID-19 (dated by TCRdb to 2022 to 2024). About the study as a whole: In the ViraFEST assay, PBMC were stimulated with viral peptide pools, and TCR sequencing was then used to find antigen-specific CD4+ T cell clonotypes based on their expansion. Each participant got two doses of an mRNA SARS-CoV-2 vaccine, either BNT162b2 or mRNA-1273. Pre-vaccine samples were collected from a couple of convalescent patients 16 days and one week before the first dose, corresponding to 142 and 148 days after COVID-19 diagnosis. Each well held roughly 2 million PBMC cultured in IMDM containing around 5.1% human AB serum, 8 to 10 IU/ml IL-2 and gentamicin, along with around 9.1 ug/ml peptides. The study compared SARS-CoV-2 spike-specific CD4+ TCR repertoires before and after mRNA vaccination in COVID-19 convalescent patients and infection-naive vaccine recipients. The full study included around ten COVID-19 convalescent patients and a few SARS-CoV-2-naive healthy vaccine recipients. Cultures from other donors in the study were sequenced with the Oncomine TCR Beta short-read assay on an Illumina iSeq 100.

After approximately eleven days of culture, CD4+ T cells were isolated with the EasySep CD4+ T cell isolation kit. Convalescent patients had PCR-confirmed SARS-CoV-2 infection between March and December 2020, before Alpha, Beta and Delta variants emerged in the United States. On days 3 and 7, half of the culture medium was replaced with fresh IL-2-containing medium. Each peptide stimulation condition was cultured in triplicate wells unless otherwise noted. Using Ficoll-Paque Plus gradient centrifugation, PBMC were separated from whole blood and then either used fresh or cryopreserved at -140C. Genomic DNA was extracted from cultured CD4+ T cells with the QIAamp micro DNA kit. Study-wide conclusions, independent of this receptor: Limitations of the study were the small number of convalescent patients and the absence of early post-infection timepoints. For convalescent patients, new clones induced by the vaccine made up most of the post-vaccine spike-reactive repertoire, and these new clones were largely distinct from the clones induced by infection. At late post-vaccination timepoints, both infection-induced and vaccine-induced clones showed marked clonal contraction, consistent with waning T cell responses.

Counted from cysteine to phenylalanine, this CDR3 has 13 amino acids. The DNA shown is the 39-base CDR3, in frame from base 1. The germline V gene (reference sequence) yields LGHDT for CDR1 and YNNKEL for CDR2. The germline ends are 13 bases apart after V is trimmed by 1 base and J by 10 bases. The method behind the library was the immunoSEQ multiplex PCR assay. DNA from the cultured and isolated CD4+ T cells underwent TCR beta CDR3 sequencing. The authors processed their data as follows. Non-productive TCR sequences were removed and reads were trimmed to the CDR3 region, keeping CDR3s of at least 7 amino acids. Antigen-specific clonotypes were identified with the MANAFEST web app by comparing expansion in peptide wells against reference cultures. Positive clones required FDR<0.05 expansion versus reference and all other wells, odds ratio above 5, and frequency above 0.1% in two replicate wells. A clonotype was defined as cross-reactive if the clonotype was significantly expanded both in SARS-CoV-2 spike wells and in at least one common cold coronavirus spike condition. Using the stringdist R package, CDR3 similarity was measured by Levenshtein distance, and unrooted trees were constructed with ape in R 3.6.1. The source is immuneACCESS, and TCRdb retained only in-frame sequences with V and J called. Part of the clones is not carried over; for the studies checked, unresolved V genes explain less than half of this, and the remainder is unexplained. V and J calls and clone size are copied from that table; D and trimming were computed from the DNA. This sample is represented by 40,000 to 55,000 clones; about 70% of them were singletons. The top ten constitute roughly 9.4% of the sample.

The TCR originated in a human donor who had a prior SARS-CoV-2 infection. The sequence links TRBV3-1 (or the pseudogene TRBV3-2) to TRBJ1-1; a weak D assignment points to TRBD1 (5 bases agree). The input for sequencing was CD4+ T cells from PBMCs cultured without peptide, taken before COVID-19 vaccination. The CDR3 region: CASSQGGGGSAFF. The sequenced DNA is TGTGCCAGCAGCCAAGGGGGTGGGGGATCAGCTTTCTTT.